This T cell receptor beta chain was profiled in a study of blood T cell repertoires in COVID-19 (dated by TCRdb to 2018 to 2021). Regarding the study in general: Collaborator samples came from the United States, Italy and Spain and covered acute and convalescent phases of COVID-19. The prospective study material was composed of cDNA or gDNA derived from T cells, B-cell-depleted T cells, or PBMCs. The dataset comprised deeply sampled blood TCRbeta repertoires from subjects exposed to, actively infected with, or recovered from COVID-19. The repertoires were released in a freely available public database intended as a resource for research on the immune response to SARS-CoV-2. The samples were drawn from two sources: the first 160 participants of the ongoing ImmuneRACE study, and 1,200 or so subjects contributed by 6 global collaborators. The sample metadata nearly always contained a de-identified subject ID, COVID-19 status, age in years and sex. Where available, HLA class I and class II types were obtained from metadata supplied by the sample provider rather than from assay-based typing. The paper's findings and limits, for the study overall: The amount of clinical and demographic metadata varied by source and participant and was provided uncurated.

The trim is 5 bases for V and 2 bases for J, with a gap of 11 bases between the germline ends. The CDR3 covers 15 residues, taking in both the cysteine and the phenylalanine. Of all the DNA, just the CDR3 is kept, 45 bases in frame from base 1. From a lookup of the germline V gene (reference sequence), CDR1 and CDR2 are SGHNT and YYREEE. TCRbeta CDR3 regions were amplified from genomic DNA using the immunoSEQ Assay, a bias-controlled multiplex PCR. The authors processed their data as follows. Within the assay, amplification of reference gene primers was used to estimate how many nucleated cells each sample contained. Sequence reads were collapsed and filtered to measure the absolute abundance of every unique TCRbeta CDR3 rearrangement. For each sample, productive Simpson clonality was calculated as the square root of Simpson's diversity index over productive rearrangements. TCRdb provides this immuneACCESS table in a form limited to in-frame rearrangements. Some clones are lacking; in checked studies, under half of them reflect an unresolved V gene, and why the rest are absent is not known. That table furnishes V, J and clone size, whereas the DNA furnished D and trimming. The sample contains about 75,000 clones, around nine tenths of them found a single time. The ten largest clones take up about 21% of the sample.

Regarding this clone: What antigen it recognizes has not been identified. It has no much larger one-base neighbor in the sample; base qualities were not kept.

Collaborating institutions collected whole blood in K2EDTA tubes following their own protocols. For TCRbeta analysis, collaborators shipped samples as frozen whole blood, isolated PBMCs, or DNA extracted from either of those sample types. The specimen sequenced was peripheral blood. The TCR sequence derives from a human donor in a cohort sampled during active COVID-19. The chain employs TRBV5-4 and TRBJ2-6, with no D gene named confidently. CDR3 region: CASSSRGAGANVLTF. The DNA is as follows: TGTGCCAGCAGTTCCCGAGGAGCTGGGGCCAACGTCCTGACTTTC.